This entry concerns a single T cell receptor (beta chain). TCRdb's table, derived via immunoSEQ multiplex PCR, lists solely in-frame clones and lacks some. Among about 91,000 clones listed, 70% to 90% were seen once. The entry originates in a study of identifying expanded T cells in peripheral blood. The CDR3 is 16 residues long. V lost 6 bases and J 3 bases, leaving 19 bases between the germline ends. From germline, CDR1 is SGHNT and CDR2 YYREEE (reference sequence). This receptor was identified in a person aged 18 to 70 in good health. V and J are TRBV5-4 and TRBJ2-1; a possible D gene is TRBD2 (5 bases). The material sequenced was blood. For the CDR3, the DNA is TGTGCCAGCATCCCCCCGGTAGCGCCCTGCTACAATGAGCAGTTCTTC. This gives the protein CASIPPVAPCYNEQFF.